These T cell receptor beta chains were read from a single sample in a study of blood T cells in healthy people across ages. TCRdb processed the 5' RACE reads anew with MiXCR; each CDR3 protein has one entry. Of 1.5 million or so distinct CDR3 sequences in the sample, 35% to 45% were seen once. Sequences were obtained from blood. All receptors come from a woman younger than 35 in good health. CDR3s include the opening cysteine and the closing phenylalanine or tryptophan. The order of the fields is V gene, D gene, clone size, CDR3 length, J gene, CDR3 DNA, CDR3 protein. The D gene is left open where the match is weak. The listing skips clone size in some rows; elsewhere it reads once, few, many or a size class.

TRBV27	TRBD1	few	17	TRBJ1-4	TGTGCCAGCAGTTTAGGGTACAGGGGGGTCCAGAATGAAAAACTGTTTTTT	CASSLGYRGVQNEKLFF
TRBV11-3	TRBD2	NA	16	TRBJ2-1	TGTGCCAGCAGCCCCGGAGGACCGGGACTAGCGGGAGATCAGTTCTTC	CASSPGGPGLAGDQFF
TRBV20-1	TRBD1	NA	12	TRBJ1-2	TGCAGTGCTACCCCACAGGGGTTTGGCTACACCTTC	CSATPQGFGYTF
TRBV2	NA	few	12	TRBJ2-7	TGTGCCAGTTCAGGTGGGGCACGCGAGCAGTACTTC	CASSGGAREQYF
TRBV29-1	NA	NA	13	TRBJ2-7	TGCAGCGTAAAGGCAACCGTAAAAAATATTCAGTACTTC	CSVKATVKNIQYF
TRBV7-2	NA	many	15	TRBJ2-1	TGTGCCAGCAGCTTATTCCCTAGCTCCTACAATGAGCAGTTCTTC	CASSLFPSSYNEQFF
TRBV11-2	NA	NA	21	TRBJ2-2	TGTGCCAGCAGCTTCTTCGGGCCCCACAAGTGGTACCAATGGAACACCGGGGAGCTGTTTTTT	CASSFFGPHKWYQWNTGELFF
TRBV7-2	TRBD1	NA	15	TRBJ1-2	TGTGCCAGCAGCCGCCATGGGGGACAGGCCTATGGCTACACCTTC	CASSRHGGQAYGYTF
TRBV20-1	NA	NA	16	TRBJ2-3	TGCAGTGCTAGTGGGAGTGGGGATATTGGCACAGATACGCAGTATTTT	CSASGSGDIGTDTQYF
TRBV4-3	NA	NA	16	TRBJ2-7	TGCGCCAGCAGCCAAGTAGCGGCCCTAAGCTCCTACGAGCAGTACTTC	CASSQVAALSSYEQYF
TRBV7-9	NA	few	13	TRBJ1-2	TGTGCCAGCACTCGGGACATCAACTATGGCTACACCTTC	CASTRDINYGYTF
TRBV7-9	TRBD1	few	15	TRBJ2-5	TGTGCCAGCAGCCCAGTCGGGACAGGGGGTTTGGAGCAGTACTTC	CASSPVGTGGLEQYF
TRBV7-9	NA	few	13	TRBJ2-5	TGTGCCAGCAGTGGAGGGTCACAAGAGACCCAGTACTTC	CASSGGSQETQYF
TRBV10-3	TRBD2	few	18	TRBJ2-1	TGTGCCATCAGTGAGTCAATAGCGGGGGGGCCGTACCGGAATGAGCAGTTCTTC	CAISESIAGGPYRNEQFF
TRBV27	NA	NA	12	TRBJ1-1	TGTGCCAGCAGTATAAAGGGGGCTGAAGCTTTCTTT	CASSIKGAEAFF
TRBV6-6	NA	NA	13	TRBJ2-7	TGTGCCACGGATGGGGGGGCCTCCTACGAGCAGTACTTC	CATDGGASYEQYF
TRBV3-1	NA	few	14	TRBJ2-5	TGTGCCAGCAGCCAAGGTGGCGTCCAAGAGACCCAGTACTTC	CASSQGGVQETQYF
TRBV24-1	TRBD2	NA	14	TRBJ2-1	TGTGCCACCAGTGCCGCGACTAGCGTACGGGAGCAGTTCTTC	CATSAATSVREQFF
TRBV27	NA	few	15	TRBJ2-1	TGTGCCAGCAGGGATGGGGGAGGTCGCCGCAATGAGCAGTTCTTC	CASRDGGGRRNEQFF
TRBV29-1	NA	few	14	TRBJ1-2	TGCAGCGTTGCGCTCCTAGCCGGGAACTATGGCTACACCTTC	CSVALLAGNYGYTF
TRBV15	NA	NA	13	TRBJ2-5	TGTGCCACCAGCAGAGATCGGCGAGAGACCCAGTACTTC	CATSRDRRETQYF
TRBV18	NA	few	15	TRBJ1-2	TGTGCCAGCTCACCACCCTCAGAACGAATGGGGGGCTACACCTTC	CASSPPSERMGGYTF
TRBV12-3/TRBV12-4	TRBD2	few	16	TRBJ2-7	TGTGCCAGCCAGGGGGTCGCTAGCGGGGCCTCCTACGAGCAGTACTTC	CASQGVASGASYEQYF
TRBV6-4	NA	NA	13	TRBJ1-5	TGTGCCAGCCCCTCCGGTCGGGATCAGCCCCAGCATTTT	CASPSGRDQPQHF
TRBV6-2/TRBV6-3	NA	few	15	TRBJ2-7	TGTGCCAGCAGTTACCCTACAGGGTATTACAATGAGCAGTACTTC	CASSYPTGYYNEQYF
TRBV29-1	NA	few	13	TRBJ1-1	TGCAGCGTTGCTAGGAAATTGAACACTGAAGCTTTCTTT	CSVARKLNTEAFF
TRBV12-3/TRBV12-4	NA	many	11	TRBJ2-4	TGTGCCAGCAGCTTAGGGTTTGAGCAGTACTTC	CASSLGFEQYF
TRBV9	TRBD2	few	13	TRBJ2-4	TGTGCCAGCAGCGCCGAAGGGACTAGGGAGCAGTACTTC	CASSAEGTREQYF
TRBV27	NA	NA	14	TRBJ2-7	TGTGCCAGCAGTTTACGGCAGCCGCCTTCCGAGCAGTACTTC	CASSLRQPPSEQYF
TRBV12-3/TRBV12-4	NA	NA	14	TRBJ1-1	TGTGCCAGCAGCTCCCGGACCATGAACACTGAAGCTTTCTTT	CASSSRTMNTEAFF
TRBV28	NA	few	11	TRBJ2-3	TGTGCCAGCAGTGCCCGGTTCTCGCAGTATTTT	CASSARFSQYF
TRBV20-1	TRBD2	NA	17	TRBJ2-7	TGCAGTGCTAGAGTCAGACTAGCTACACGGTCCTACAATGAGCAGTACTTC	CSARVRLATRSYNEQYF
TRBV28	TRBD1	NA	12	TRBJ2-7	TGTGCCAGCAGTTTGGTGACAGGGATCTTTTACTTC	CASSLVTGIFYF
TRBV6-2/TRBV6-3	NA	NA	14	TRBJ2-7	TGTGCCAGCAGTTACCCCCGGGAGAACAATGAGCAGTACTTC	CASSYPRENNEQYF
TRBV6-5	TRBD1	NA	14	TRBJ2-7	TGTGCCAGCAGGGGACAGTACTTAGGGTACGAGCAGTACTTC	CASRGQYLGYEQYF
TRBV4-2	TRBD2	NA	17	TRBJ2-3	TGTGCCAGCAGCCCGCTACTAGCGGGCTATAGCACAGATACGCAGTATTTT	CASSPLLAGYSTDTQYF
TRBV27	NA	NA	16	TRBJ1-4	TGTGCCAGCAGTCCACCGGGGGCAGCGGGAGGTGGAAAACTGTTTTTT	CASSPPGAAGGGKLFF
TRBV7-2	NA	NA	11	TRBJ1-1	TGTGCCAGCAGCGTACTAAGGGAAGCTTTCTTT	CASSVLREAFF
TRBV20-1	TRBD2	NA	15	TRBJ2-1	TGCAGTGCTACGGCTAGCGGGGGCTCCTACAATGAGCAGTTCTTC	CSATASGGSYNEQFF
TRBV19	NA	NA	17	TRBJ1-5	TGTGCCAGTAGTCTTCACAACAGGGTGTCTTTTAATCAGCCCCAGCATTTT	CASSLHNRVSFNQPQHF
TRBV4-2	NA	few	13	TRBJ2-1	TGTGCCAGCAGCCAAGATAATGGTCATGAGCAGTTCTTC	CASSQDNGHEQFF
TRBV20-1	NA	NA	13	TRBJ2-7	TGCAGTGCTTCGCGGACCAGCTCCTACGAGCAGTACTTC	CSASRTSSYEQYF
TRBV12-3/TRBV12-4	TRBD2	NA	18	TRBJ2-7	TGTGCCAGCAGTTTAGAGGGACTAGCGGGCCTATCTCACAATGAGCAGTACTTC	CASSLEGLAGLSHNEQYF
TRBV7-3	NA	NA	12	TRBJ1-4	TGTGCCAGCAGCCCCCCGGCGGGAAAACTGTTTTTT	CASSPPAGKLFF
TRBV5-1	TRBD1	NA	12	TRBJ2-7	TGCGCCAGCAGTCGGACAGGGGTCGAGCAGTACTTC	CASSRTGVEQYF
TRBV4-1	NA	few	14	TRBJ2-3	TGCGCCAGCAGCAATACAGAACACACAGATACGCAGTATTTT	CASSNTEHTDTQYF
TRBV20-1	TRBD2	many	14	TRBJ2-1	TGCAGTGCTGTACGACTAGCGGGATACAATGAGCAGTTCTTC	CSAVRLAGYNEQFF
TRBV6-2/TRBV6-3	TRBD1	few	13	TRBJ2-1	TGTGCCAGCAGTATATACAGGGGCAATGAGCAGTTCTTC	CASSIYRGNEQFF
TRBV28	NA	once	11	TRBJ2-5	TGTGCCAGCAGTCTTGGACGTTCTACGTACTTC	CASSLGRSTYF
TRBV20-1	NA	few	13	TRBJ1-4	TGCAGTGCCCTCGGGATTGCTAATGAAAAACTGTTTTTT	CSALGIANEKLFF
TRBV10-1	NA	NA	15	TRBJ2-2	TGCGCCAGCAGTGAGGAGGCGAGGAACACCGGGGAGCTGTTTTTT	CASSEEARNTGELFF
TRBV5-1	TRBD2	few	15	TRBJ2-7	TGCGCCAGCAGCTTGGGACGACTAGCGAACTACGAGCAGTACTTC	CASSLGRLANYEQYF
TRBV20-1	TRBD2	NA	14	TRBJ2-5	TGCAGTGCCGCAGACCCCGGGGGGTTCAATGAGCAGTACTTC	CSAADPGGFNEQYF
TRBV20-1	TRBD1	few	18	TRBJ1-1	TGCAGTGCTAGCCCCTCCTCCGGAGGACAGGGGGCGGACACTGAAGCTTTCTTT	CSASPSSGGQGADTEAFF
TRBV2	TRBD2	NA	14	TRBJ2-1	TGTGCCAGCAAGGAGACTAGCGGTTACAATGAGCAGTTCTTC	CASKETSGYNEQFF
TRBV29-1	NA	NA	13	TRBJ1-2	TGCAGCGTTGAAGATCGCAGCAACTATGGCTACACCTTC	CSVEDRSNYGYTF
TRBV10-3	TRBD2	once	19	TRBJ2-3	TGTGCCATCAGTGAGTTTGGACTAGCGGGGGGGACCGCCACAGATACGCAGTATTTT	CAISEFGLAGGTATDTQYF